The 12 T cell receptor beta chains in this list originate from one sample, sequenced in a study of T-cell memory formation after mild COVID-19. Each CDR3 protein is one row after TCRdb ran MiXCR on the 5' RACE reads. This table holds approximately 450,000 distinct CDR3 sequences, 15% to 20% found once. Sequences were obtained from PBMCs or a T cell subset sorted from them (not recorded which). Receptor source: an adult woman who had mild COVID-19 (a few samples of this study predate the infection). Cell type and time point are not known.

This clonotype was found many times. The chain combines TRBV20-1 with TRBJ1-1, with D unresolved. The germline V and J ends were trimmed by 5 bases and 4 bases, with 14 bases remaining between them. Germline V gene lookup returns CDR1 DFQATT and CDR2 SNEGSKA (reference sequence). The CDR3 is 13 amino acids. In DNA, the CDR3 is TGCAGTGCTGACGGCCTGGGGTTCACTGAAGCTTTCTTT. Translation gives CSADGLGFTEAFF.

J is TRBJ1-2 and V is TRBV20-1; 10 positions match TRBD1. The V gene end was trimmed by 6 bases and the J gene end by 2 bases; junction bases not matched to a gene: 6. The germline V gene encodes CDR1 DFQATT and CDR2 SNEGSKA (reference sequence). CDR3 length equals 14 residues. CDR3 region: CSAPDRGRNYGYTF. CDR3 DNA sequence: TGCAGTGCCCCCGACAGGGGGCGAAACTATGGCTACACCTTC.

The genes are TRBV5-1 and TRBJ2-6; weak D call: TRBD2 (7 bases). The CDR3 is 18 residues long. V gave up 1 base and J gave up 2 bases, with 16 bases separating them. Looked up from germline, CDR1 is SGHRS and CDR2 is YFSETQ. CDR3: CASSLYRGANTGANVLTF. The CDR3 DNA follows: TGCGCCAGCAGCTTGTATCGGGGGGCCAACACTGGGGCCAACGTCCTGACTTTC.

CDR3 DNA sequence: TGTGCCAGCAGTCCGCTCGGGGCTAGGGCAGATACGCAGTATTTT. Translation: CASSPLGARADTQYF. This chain links TRBV27 with TRBJ2-3; either TRBD1 or TRBD2 may fit D (5 bases each). This CDR3 spans 15 amino acids. The germline V gene has CDR1 MNHEY and CDR2 SMNVEV (reference sequence). Trimming left V 5 bases short and J 4 bases short, with 16 bases between.

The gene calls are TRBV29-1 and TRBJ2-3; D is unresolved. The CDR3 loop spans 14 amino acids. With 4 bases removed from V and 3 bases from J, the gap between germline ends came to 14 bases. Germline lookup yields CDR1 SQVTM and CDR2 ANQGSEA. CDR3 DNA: TGCAGCGTTGGAGGCGTAGGGTTAACAGATACGCAGTATTTT. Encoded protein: CSVGGVGLTDTQYF.

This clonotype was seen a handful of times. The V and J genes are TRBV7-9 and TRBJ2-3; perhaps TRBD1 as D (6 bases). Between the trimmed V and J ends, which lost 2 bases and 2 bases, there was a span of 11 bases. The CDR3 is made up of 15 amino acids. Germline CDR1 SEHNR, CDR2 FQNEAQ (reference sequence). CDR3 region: CASSLPGQNTDTQYF. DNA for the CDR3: TGTGCCAGCAGCTTACCGGGACAAAACACAGATACGCAGTATTTT.

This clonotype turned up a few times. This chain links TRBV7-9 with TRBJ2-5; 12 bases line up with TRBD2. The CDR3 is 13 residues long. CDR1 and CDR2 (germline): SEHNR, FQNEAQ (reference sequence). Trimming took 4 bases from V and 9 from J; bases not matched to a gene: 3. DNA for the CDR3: TGTGCCAGCAGCTCGGGGACTAGCGGGTCCCAGTACTTC. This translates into CASSSGTSGSQYF.

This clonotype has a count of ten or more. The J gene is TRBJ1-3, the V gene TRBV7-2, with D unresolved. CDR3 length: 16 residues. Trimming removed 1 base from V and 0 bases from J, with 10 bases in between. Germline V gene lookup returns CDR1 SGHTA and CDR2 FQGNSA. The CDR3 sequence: CASSLDWGASGNTIYF. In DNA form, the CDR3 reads TGTGCCAGCAGCTTAGATTGGGGAGCCTCTGGAAACACCATATATTTT.

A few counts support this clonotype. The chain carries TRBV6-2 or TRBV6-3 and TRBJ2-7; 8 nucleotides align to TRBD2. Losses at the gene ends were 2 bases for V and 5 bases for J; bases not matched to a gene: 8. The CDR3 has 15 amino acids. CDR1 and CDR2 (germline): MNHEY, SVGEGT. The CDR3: CASSYPGGRSNEQYF. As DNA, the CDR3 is TGTGCCAGCAGTTACCCAGGCGGGAGGTCGAACGAGCAGTACTTC.

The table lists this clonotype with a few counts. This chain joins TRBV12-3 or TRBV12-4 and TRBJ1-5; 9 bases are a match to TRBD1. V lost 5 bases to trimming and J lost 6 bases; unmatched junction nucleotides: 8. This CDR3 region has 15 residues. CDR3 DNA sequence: TGTGCCAGCAGTCCGGGACAGGGTTCTTCTCAGCCCCAGCATTTT. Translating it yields CASSPGQGSSQPQHF.

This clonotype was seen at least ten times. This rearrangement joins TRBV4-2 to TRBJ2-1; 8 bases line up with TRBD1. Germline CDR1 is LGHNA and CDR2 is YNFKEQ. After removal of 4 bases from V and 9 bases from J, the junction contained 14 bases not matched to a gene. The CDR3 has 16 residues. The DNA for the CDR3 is TGTGCCAGCAGCCTCGAGGGACAGGCCCTGGGAGGTGAGCAGTTCTTC. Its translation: CASSLEGQALGGEQFF.

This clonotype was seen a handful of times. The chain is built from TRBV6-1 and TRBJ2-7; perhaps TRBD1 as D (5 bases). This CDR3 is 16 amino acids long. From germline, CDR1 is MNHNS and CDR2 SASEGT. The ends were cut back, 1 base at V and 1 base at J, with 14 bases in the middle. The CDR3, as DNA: TGTGCCAGCAGTGAAGGTAGGGGCGGCGGATCCTACGAGCAGTACTTC. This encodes CASSEGRGGGSYEQYF.